This TCR beta chain is from a study of shared clonotypes between healthy human individuals. Study outcomes and limitations: The rarefaction results pointed to incomplete sorted-subset sequencing despite large depth.

V lost 6 bases and J lost 1, with 12 bases in between. CDR1 is MGHDK, CDR2 SYGVNS, per germline. This CDR3 comprises 14 residues. Concerning this clone: Its target is unknown.

The method was immunoSEQ multiplex PCR; TCRdb's version includes in-frame clones alone and lacks a portion of them. The sample has approximately 2.1 million clones, approximately 95% seen once. The study drew all its donors from Caucasian adults living in Nashville, Tennessee. Partitioning of CD4+ cells yielded a CD45RA+ naive subset and a CD45RA-negative memory subset. V is TRBV25-1 and J is TRBJ1-1, with a possible D match to TRBD1 (6 bases). The sequencing sample was made of naive CD4+ T cells from PBMCs. Noted subset: CD45RA+ positively selected. This receptor was obtained from a man between 18 and 35 years old in good health. Some clones in this sample may be carry-over from other donors' samples. CDR3 in DNA: TGTGCCAGCAGAAGGGACAATCAGAACACTGAAGCTTTCTTT. Translation gives CASRRDNQNTEAFF.